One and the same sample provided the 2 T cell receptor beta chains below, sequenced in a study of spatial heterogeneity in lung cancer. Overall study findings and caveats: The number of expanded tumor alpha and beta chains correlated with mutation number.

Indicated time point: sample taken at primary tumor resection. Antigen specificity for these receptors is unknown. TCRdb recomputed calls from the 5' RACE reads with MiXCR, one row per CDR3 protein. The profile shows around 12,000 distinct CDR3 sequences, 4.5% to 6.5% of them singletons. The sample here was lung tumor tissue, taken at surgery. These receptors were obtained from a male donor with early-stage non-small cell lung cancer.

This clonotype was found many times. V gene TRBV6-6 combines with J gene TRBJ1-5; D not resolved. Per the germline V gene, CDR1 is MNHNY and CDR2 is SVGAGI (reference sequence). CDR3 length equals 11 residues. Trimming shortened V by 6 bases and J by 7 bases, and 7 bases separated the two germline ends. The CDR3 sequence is CASRREQPQHF. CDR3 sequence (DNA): TGTGCCAGCAGGCGGGAACAGCCCCAGCATTTT.

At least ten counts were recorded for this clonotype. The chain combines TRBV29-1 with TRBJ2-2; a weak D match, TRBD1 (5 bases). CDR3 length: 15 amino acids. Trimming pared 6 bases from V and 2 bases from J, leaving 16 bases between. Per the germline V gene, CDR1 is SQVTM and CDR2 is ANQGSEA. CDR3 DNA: TGCAGCGTAAGGAGTATTGGGGCAAACACCGGGGAGCTGTTTTTT. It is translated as CSVRSIGANTGELFF.